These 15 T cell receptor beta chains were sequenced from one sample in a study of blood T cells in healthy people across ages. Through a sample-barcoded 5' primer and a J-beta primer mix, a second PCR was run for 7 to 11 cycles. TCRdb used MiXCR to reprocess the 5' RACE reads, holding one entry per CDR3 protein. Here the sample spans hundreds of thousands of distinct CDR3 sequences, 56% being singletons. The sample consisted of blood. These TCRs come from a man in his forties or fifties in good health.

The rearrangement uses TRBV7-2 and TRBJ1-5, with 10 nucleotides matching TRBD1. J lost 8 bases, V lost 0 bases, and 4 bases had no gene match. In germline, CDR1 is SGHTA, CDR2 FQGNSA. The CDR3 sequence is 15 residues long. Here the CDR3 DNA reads TGTGCCAGCAGCTTAGCCGGACAGGGGGTTGAGCCCCAGCATTTT. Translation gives CASSLAGQGVEPQHF.

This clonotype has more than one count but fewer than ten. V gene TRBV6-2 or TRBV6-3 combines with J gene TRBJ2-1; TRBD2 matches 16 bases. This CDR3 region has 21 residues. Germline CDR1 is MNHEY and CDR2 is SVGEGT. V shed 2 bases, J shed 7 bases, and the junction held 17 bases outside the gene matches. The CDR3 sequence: CASSYPSPGLAGGLRSNEQFF. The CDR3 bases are TGTGCCAGCAGTTACCCATCACCGGGACTAGCGGGAGGGCTAAGGTCTAATGAGCAGTTCTTC.

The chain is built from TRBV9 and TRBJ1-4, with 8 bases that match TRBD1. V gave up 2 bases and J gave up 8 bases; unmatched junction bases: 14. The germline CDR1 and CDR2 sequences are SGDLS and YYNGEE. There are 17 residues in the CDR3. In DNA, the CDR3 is TGTGCCAGCAGCGTTGACCCAATACAGGGGGTAAAGGAAAAACTGTTTTTT. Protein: CASSVDPIQGVKEKLFF.

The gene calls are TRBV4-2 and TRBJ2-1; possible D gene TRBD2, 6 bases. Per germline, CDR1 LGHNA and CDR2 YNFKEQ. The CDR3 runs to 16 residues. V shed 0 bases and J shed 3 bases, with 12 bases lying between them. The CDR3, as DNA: TGTGCCAGCAGCCAAGAAGGAGCGGGTAACTACAATGAGCAGTTCTTC. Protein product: CASSQEGAGNYNEQFF.

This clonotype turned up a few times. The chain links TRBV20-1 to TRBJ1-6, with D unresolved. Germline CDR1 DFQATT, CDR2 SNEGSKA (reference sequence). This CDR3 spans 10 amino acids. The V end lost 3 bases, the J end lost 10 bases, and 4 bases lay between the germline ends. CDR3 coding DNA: TGCAGTGCTAGGCGGTCACCCCTCCACTTT. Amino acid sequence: CSARRSPLHF.

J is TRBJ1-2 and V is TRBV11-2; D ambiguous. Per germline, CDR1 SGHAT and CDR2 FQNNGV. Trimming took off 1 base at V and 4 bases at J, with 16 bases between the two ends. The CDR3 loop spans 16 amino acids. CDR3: CASSLVKTLGSYGYTF. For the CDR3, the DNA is TGTGCCAGCAGCTTAGTAAAGACCCTGGGTAGCTATGGCTACACCTTC.

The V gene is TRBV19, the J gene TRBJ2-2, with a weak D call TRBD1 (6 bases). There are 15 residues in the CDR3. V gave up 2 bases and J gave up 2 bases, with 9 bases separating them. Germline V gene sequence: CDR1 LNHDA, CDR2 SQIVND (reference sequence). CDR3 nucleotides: TGTGCCAGTAGTATAACAGGGCGAAACACCGGGGAGCTGTTTTTT. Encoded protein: CASSITGRNTGELFF. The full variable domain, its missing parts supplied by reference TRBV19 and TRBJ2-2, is DGGITQSPKYLFRKEGQNVTLSCEQNLNHDAMYWYRQDPGQGLRLIYYSQIVNDFQKGDIAEGYSVSREKKESFPLTVTSAQKNPTAFYLCASSITGRNTGELFFGEGSRLTVL.

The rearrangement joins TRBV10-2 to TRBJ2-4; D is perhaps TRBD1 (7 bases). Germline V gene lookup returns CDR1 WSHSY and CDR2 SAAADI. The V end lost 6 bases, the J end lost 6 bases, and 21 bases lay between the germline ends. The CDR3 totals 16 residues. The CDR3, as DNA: TGCGCCAGCAGCCTTACCCAGGGGGGAAAGGGAAACATTCAGTACTTC. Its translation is CASSLTQGGKGNIQYF.

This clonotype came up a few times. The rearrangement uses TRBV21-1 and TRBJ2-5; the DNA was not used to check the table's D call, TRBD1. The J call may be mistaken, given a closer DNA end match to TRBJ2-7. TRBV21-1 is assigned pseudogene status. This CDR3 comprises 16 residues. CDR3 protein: CASSKEKQGRSYEQYF. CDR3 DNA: TGTGCCAGCAGCAAAGAAAAACAGGGACGGTCCTACGAGCAGTACTTC.

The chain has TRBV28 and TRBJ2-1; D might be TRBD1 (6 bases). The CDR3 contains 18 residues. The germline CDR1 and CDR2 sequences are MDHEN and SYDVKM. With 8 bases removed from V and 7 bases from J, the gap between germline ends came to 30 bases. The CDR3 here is CASRMGTGTYQDTNEQFF. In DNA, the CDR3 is TGTGCCAGCCGGATGGGAACCGGGACATACCAAGACACGAATGAGCAGTTCTTC.

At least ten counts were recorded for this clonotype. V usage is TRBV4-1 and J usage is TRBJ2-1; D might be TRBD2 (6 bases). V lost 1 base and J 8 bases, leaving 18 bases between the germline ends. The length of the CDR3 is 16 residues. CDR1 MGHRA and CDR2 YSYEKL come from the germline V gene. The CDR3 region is CASSQAGAGGMDEQFF. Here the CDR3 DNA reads TGCGCCAGCAGCCAAGCGGGAGCAGGCGGGATGGATGAGCAGTTCTTC.

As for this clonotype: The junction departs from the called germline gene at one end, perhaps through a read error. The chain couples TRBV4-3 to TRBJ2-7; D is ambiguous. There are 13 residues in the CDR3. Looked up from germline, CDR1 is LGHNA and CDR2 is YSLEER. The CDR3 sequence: CAGSPGVRYEQYF. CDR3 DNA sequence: TGCGCCGGCAGCCCAGGCGTTCGCTACGAGCAGTACTTC.

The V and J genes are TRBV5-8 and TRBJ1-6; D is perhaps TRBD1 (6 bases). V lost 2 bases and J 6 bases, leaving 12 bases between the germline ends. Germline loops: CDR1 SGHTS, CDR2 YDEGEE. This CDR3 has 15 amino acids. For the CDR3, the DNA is TGTGCCAGCAGCTTACGGGGGCTTGGTAATTCACCCCTCCACTTT. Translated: CASSLRGLGNSPLHF. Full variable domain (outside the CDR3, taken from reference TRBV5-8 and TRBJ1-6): EAGVTQSPTHLIKTRGQQATLRCSPISGHTSVYWYQQALGLGLQFLLWYDEGEERNRGNFPPRFSGRQFPNYSSELNVNALELEDSALYLCASSLRGLGNSPLHFGNGTRLTVT.

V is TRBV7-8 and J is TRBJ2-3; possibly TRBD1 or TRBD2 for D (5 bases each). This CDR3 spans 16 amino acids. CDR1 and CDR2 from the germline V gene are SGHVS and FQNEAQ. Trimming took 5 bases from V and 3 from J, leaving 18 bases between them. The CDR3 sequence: CASSPSGTGKTDTQYF. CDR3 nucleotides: TGTGCCAGCAGCCCCTCGGGGACGGGCAAAACAGATACGCAGTATTTT.

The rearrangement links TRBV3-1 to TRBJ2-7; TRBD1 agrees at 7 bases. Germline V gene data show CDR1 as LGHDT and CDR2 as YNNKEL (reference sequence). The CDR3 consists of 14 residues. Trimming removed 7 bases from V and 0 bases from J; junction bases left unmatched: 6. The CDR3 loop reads CASTRQGISYEQYF. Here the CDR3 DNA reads TGTGCCAGCACGCGACAGGGAATCTCCTACGAGCAGTACTTC.